These 27 T cell receptor beta chains were all obtained from the same sample, sequenced in a study of blood T cell repertoires in COVID-19. The repertoire was sequenced with immunoSEQ multiplex PCR; TCRdb's copy has only in-frame clones and lacks some. The sample holds 200,000 or so clones, about nine tenths seen once. The specimen was PBMCs or T cells enriched from blood (not recorded which). Receptors were obtained from a woman aged 30 to 39 who had recovered from COVID-19.

This rearrangement joins TRBV6-1 to TRBJ2-2; D is unresolved. Trimming stripped 3 bases from V and 0 bases from J, with 8 bases between. The CDR3 runs 15 residues. From germline, CDR1 is MNHNS and CDR2 SASEGT. In DNA, the CDR3 is TGTGCCAGCAGTGAGGCGACTTCGAACACCGGGGAGCTGTTTTTT. Protein sequence: CASSEATSNTGELFF.

This clone came up once. The chain recombines TRBV7-9 with TRBJ1-2; 9 nucleotides line up with TRBD1. The CDR3 contains 16 residues. Germline values: CDR1 SEHNR, CDR2 FQNEAQ (reference sequence). V dropped 5 bases and J dropped 2; count of bases not matched to a gene: 9. CDR3 sequence reads: CASSHTRDRVNYGYTF. CDR3 coding DNA: TGTGCCAGCAGCCATACCAGGGACAGGGTGAACTATGGCTACACCTTC.

The chain is built from TRBV19 and TRBJ1-1, with D perhaps matching TRBD1 (5 bases). Trimming cost V 3 bases and J 3 bases, with 8 bases left between them. Germline CDR1 is LNHDA and CDR2 is SQIVND (reference sequence). The CDR3 is made up of 13 amino acids. This chain's CDR3 is CASSIGGHTEAFF. The CDR3 DNA sequence: TGTGCCAGTAGTATCGGGGGACACACTGAAGCTTTCTTT.

In this sample, this clone turned up once. The chain has TRBV6-5 and TRBJ1-2; D may be TRBD1 (5 bases). Between the trimmed V and J ends, which lost 11 bases and 5 bases, there was a span of 24 bases. This CDR3 has 15 amino acids. Germline V lookup: CDR1 MNHEY, CDR2 SVGAGI. The CDR3 sequence is CAGYLVRAGRYGYTF. The CDR3 DNA is TGTGCCGGTTACCTGGTCAGGGCTGGTCGGTATGGCTACACCTTC.

The sample holds one count of this clone. The rearrangement joins TRBV4-2 to TRBJ1-4, with D uncertain. The V and J ends lost 3 bases and 4 bases respectively, with 12 bases between them. The CDR3 runs 15 residues. Germline-derived CDR1 and CDR2 are LGHNA and YNFKEQ. CDR3 bases: TGTGCCAGCAGCCATCACCGGGTTGATAATGAAAAACTGTTTTTT. Translation gives CASSHHRVDNEKLFF.

The chain employs TRBV3-1 (or the pseudogene TRBV3-2) and TRBJ1-5; TRBD1 is a possible D gene (5 bases). Trimming shortened V by 0 bases and J by 9 bases, and 18 bases separated the two germline ends. The CDR3 consists of 16 residues. Germline values: CDR1 LGHDT, CDR2 YNNKEL (reference sequence). The CDR3 DNA is TGTGCCAGCAGCCAAGATTCAGGGTTCTCCGGCAGGCCCCAGCATTTT. Protein: CASSQDSGFSGRPQHF.

The chain has TRBV4-3 and TRBJ2-7; 8 nucleotides match TRBD2. The junction had 11 bases not matched to a gene; V was cut back by 1 base and J by 6 bases. This CDR3 has 16 amino acids. The germline gives CDR1 LGHNA, CDR2 YSLEER. The CDR3 here is CASSQGISGVLGEQYF. The CDR3 coding sequence is TGCGCCAGCAGCCAAGGGATTAGCGGGGTATTGGGCGAGCAGTACTTC.

The chain couples TRBV12-3 or TRBV12-4 to TRBJ2-7; 7 bases are a match to TRBD1. J lost 4 bases, V lost 5 bases, and 5 bases had no gene match. The CDR3 totals 13 residues. CDR3 sequence: CASSRDSRYEQYF. Written as DNA, the CDR3 is TGTGCCAGCAGTAGGGACAGCCGTTACGAGCAGTACTTC.

The genes are TRBV7-8 and TRBJ1-2; D remains ambiguous. CDR3 size: 14 residues. V lost 2 bases to trimming and J lost 4 bases, with 11 bases between them. CDR1 and CDR2 (germline): SGHVS, FQNEAQ. The CDR3 region has the DNA TGTGCCAGCAGCTTATCAGAGGGCGGCTATGGCTACACCTTC. Amino acid sequence: CASSLSEGGYGYTF.

The rearrangement uses TRBV7-2 and TRBJ2-1, with 8 bases lining up with TRBD1. This CDR3 is built from 15 residues. The V segment lost 5 bases and the J segment 8 bases; nucleotides outside the gene matches: 11. Germline V gene sequence: CDR1 SGHTA, CDR2 FQGNSA. DNA for the CDR3: TGTGCCAGCAGCGAACAGACAGGGGTCGGGGATGAGCAGTTCTTC. This codes for CASSEQTGVGDEQFF.

This clone was recorded only once. The rearrangement links TRBV5-1 to TRBJ2-3, with TRBD2 matching over 14 bases. CDR1 and CDR2 from the germline V gene are SGHRS and YFSETQ. This CDR3 is 17 amino acids long. After removal of 4 bases from V and 5 bases from J, the junction contained 9 bases not matched to a gene. CDR3 in DNA: TGCGCCAGCAGCGCCGTGGGACTAGCGGGGGCGGGAGATACGCAGTATTTT. Translated: CASSAVGLAGAGDTQYF.

The chain combines TRBV25-1 with TRBJ2-1, with D perhaps matching TRBD1 (5 bases). This CDR3 spans 13 amino acids. V shed 7 bases and J shed 5 bases, with 12 bases lying between them. In germline, CDR1 is MGHDK, CDR2 SYGVNS. The CDR3 spells CASTAGQHNEQFF. CDR3 DNA: TGTGCCAGCACCGCAGGGCAGCACAATGAGCAGTTCTTC.

This sequence joins TRBV7-3 and TRBJ2-2, with D possibly TRBD2 on 7 matching bases. The CDR3 spans 13 residues. Germline CDR1 is SGHTA and CDR2 is FQGTGA. V lost 5 bases and J 13 bases, leaving 17 bases between the germline ends. CDR3 protein: CASSRNWGGRLFF. CDR3 DNA sequence: TGTGCCAGCAGCCGAAACTGGGGGGGGCGGCTGTTTTTT.

The V and J genes are TRBV4-2 and TRBJ1-4; 8 positions match TRBD1. The J segment lost 8 bases and the V segment lost 1 base, leaving 9 bases of the junction unmatched. The CDR3 is 16 amino acids. Germline V lookup: CDR1 LGHNA, CDR2 YNFKEQ. CDR3 bases: TGTGCCAGCAGCCAAGCAGGTCAGGGGGCGCGAGAAAAACTGTTTTTT. Translation gives CASSQAGQGAREKLFF.

A single count supports this clone. V usage is TRBV5-1 and J usage is TRBJ1-2; D may be TRBD1 (5 bases). CDR3 length equals 14 residues. V lost 5 bases and J lost 0, with 11 bases in between. CDR1 is SGHRS and CDR2 is YFSETQ in the germline V gene. The CDR3 protein is CASRTDTTNYGYTF. The DNA for the CDR3 is TGCGCCAGCAGGACGGACACCACTAACTATGGCTACACCTTC.

A single count supports this clone. The gene calls are TRBV5-4 and TRBJ2-3; 13 bases map to TRBD2. The CDR3 spans 20 residues. J gave up 0 bases and V 4 bases, and 14 bases lay outside the gene matches. In germline, CDR1 is SGHNT, CDR2 YYREEE (reference sequence). Here the CDR3 reads CASSGGTSGEYDTSTDTQYF. CDR3 bases: TGTGCCAGCAGCGGGGGGACTAGCGGGGAGTACGACACTAGCACAGATACGCAGTATTTT.

The V gene is TRBV4-2, the J gene TRBJ2-3; 12 positions agree with TRBD2. Germline V gives CDR1 LGHNA, CDR2 YNFKEQ. There are 17 residues in the CDR3. V lost 0 bases and J lost 2; bases outside the gene matches: 3. CDR3 sequence (DNA): TGTGCCAGCAGCCAAGACACTAGCGGGGGGACCACAGATACGCAGTATTTT. Amino acid sequence: CASSQDTSGGTTDTQYF.

This clone was seen a handful of times. The gene calls are TRBV2 and TRBJ2-3; 13 nucleotides agree with TRBD2. CDR1 SNHLY and CDR2 FYNNEI come from the germline V gene. The V segment lost 7 bases and the J segment 6 bases; nucleotides outside the gene matches: 10. The CDR3 covers 16 residues. CDR3 residues: CASMGGLAGEGDTQYF. The CDR3 DNA sequence: TGTGCCAGCATGGGCGGACTAGCGGGGGAGGGGGATACGCAGTATTTT.

The chain joins TRBV10-3 to TRBJ1-1; 7 bases align to TRBD1. The CDR3 spans 16 residues. Trimming took 5 bases from V and 0 from J; bases not matched to a gene: 9. CDR1 and CDR2 from the germline V gene are ENHRY and SYGVKD. The CDR3, as DNA: TGTGCCATCAGTTCAAGAGGGGGCCGAATGAACACTGAAGCTTTCTTT. The encoded protein is CAISSRGGRMNTEAFF.

CDR3 sequence: CASSPRDNVVDTQYF. As DNA, the CDR3 is TGTGCCAGCAGTCCCCGGGATAACGTGGTTGATACGCAGTATTTT. The rearrangement links TRBV7-8 to TRBJ2-3, with a weak D call TRBD2 (5 bases). CDR3 length equals 15 residues. In germline, CDR1 is SGHVS, CDR2 FQNEAQ. The germline V and J ends were trimmed by 6 bases and 6 bases, with 19 bases remaining between them. Combining the CDR3 with reference TRBV7-8 and TRBJ2-3 gives the whole variable domain GAGVSQSPRYKVAKRGQDVALRCDPISGHVSLFWYQQALGQGPEFLTYFQNEAQLDKSGLPSDRFFAERPEGSVSTLKIQRTQQEDSAVYLCASSPRDNVVDTQYFGPGTRLTVL.

For this clone: This sample includes further DNA sequences coding for the same CDR3. The chain joins TRBV3-1 (or the pseudogene TRBV3-2) to TRBJ2-7; D remains ambiguous. Deletions cut 0 bases from V and 1 base from J, with 7 bases between. The CDR3 sequence is 14 residues long. The germline gives CDR1 LGHDT, CDR2 YNNKEL (reference sequence). The CDR3 DNA reads as TGTGCCAGCAGCCAAGATACAGTATCCTACGAGCAGTACTTC. Protein: CASSQDTVSYEQYF.

V usage is TRBV7-9 and J usage is TRBJ2-1, with TRBD1 matching over 11 bases. The CDR3 contains 18 residues. Unmatched junction bases numbered 15, after V lost 4 bases and J lost 7 bases. Looked up from germline, CDR1 is SEHNR and CDR2 is FQNEAQ (reference sequence). The CDR3 DNA sequence: TGTGCCAGCAGCTCCCGCCGGGACAGGGGGTTTAAAGTGAATGAGCAGTTCTTC. Amino acid sequence: CASSSRRDRGFKVNEQFF.

The chain has TRBV7-6 and TRBJ1-1, with 7 bases matching TRBD1. The trim removed 5 bases at V and 3 bases at J, leaving 9 bases unmatched. The CDR3 extends over 15 amino acids. Germline V gene sequence: CDR1 SGHVS, CDR2 FNYEAQ. In DNA form, the CDR3 reads TGTGCCAGCAGCCGAAATCAGGGGGGTGACACTGAAGCTTTCTTT. Amino acid sequence: CASSRNQGGDTEAFF.

V usage is TRBV7-2 and J usage is TRBJ2-3; 11 bases line up with TRBD2. This CDR3 region has 18 residues. Germline assignment: CDR1 SGHTA and CDR2 FQGNSA. V lost 4 bases and J lost 0; bases outside the gene matches: 9. CDR3 sequence: CASSSPSGGLISTDTQYF. CDR3 bases: TGTGCCAGCAGCTCCCCTAGCGGGGGGCTAATAAGCACAGATACGCAGTATTTT.

This sequence joins TRBV7-2 and TRBJ2-5; 11 bases agree with TRBD2. There are 17 residues in the CDR3. Germline V CDR1 and CDR2: SGHTA, FQGNSA. Trimming at V came to 5 bases and at J to 4 bases, leaving 12 bases not matched to a gene. CDR3 protein: CASSPVRLAGRVETQYF. CDR3 coding DNA: TGTGCCAGCAGCCCCGTCAGACTAGCGGGGCGGGTAGAGACCCAGTACTTC.

The chain is built from TRBV5-1 and TRBJ2-7; TRBD2 agrees at 8 bases. Trimming removed 2 bases from V and 2 bases from J; junction bases left unmatched: 9. The CDR3 contains 16 residues. CDR1 and CDR2 (germline): SGHRS, YFSETQ. For the CDR3, the DNA is TGCGCCAGCAGCTTAAAAGACGGGGGGGGCCCCTACGAGCAGTACTTC. Its translation is CASSLKDGGGPYEQYF.

The V gene is TRBV6-5, the J gene TRBJ2-6, with D maybe TRBD1 (5 bases). The V gene's germline CDR1 is MNHEY and CDR2 SVGAGI. This CDR3 contains 15 residues. V was pared by 9 bases and J by 0 bases, with 12 bases between. The CDR3 nucleotides read TGTGCCAGTCGACAGCAACCCTCTGGGGCCAACGTCCTGACTTTC. Its protein product is CASRQQPSGANVLTF.